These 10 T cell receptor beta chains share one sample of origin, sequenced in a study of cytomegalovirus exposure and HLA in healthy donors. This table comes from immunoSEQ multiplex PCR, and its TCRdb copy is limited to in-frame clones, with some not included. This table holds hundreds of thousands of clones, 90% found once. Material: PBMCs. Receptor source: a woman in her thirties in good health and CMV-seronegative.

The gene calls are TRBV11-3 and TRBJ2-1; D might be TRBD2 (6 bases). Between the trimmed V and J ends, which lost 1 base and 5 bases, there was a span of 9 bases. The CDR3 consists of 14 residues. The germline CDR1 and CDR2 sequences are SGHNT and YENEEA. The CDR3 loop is CASSLGDLHNEQFF. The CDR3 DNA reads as TGTGCCAGCAGCTTAGGGGACTTGCACAATGAGCAGTTCTTC.

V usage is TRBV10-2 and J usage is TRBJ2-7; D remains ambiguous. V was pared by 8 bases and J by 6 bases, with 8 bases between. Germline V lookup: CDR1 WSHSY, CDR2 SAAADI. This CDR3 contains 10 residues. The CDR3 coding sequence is TGCGCCAGCGGGCAGCTCGAGCAGTACTTC. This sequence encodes CASGQLEQYF.

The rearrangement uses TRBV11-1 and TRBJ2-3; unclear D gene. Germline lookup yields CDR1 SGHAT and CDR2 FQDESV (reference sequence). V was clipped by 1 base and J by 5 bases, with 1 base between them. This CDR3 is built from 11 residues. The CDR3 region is CASSLVDTQYF. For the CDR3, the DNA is TGTGCCAGCAGCTTAGTAGATACGCAGTATTTT.

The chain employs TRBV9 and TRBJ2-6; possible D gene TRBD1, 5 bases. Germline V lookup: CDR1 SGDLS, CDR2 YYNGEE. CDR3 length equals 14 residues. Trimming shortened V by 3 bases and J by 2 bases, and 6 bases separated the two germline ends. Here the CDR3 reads CASSEGAGANVLTF. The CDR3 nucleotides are TGTGCCAGCAGCGAAGGGGCTGGGGCCAACGTCCTGACTTTC. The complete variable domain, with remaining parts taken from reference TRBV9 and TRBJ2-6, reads DSGVTQTPKHLITATGQRVTLRCSPRSGDLSVYWYQQSLDQGLQFLIQYYNGEERAKGNILERFSAQQFPDLHSELNLSSLELGDSALYFCASSEGAGANVLTFGAGSRLTVL.

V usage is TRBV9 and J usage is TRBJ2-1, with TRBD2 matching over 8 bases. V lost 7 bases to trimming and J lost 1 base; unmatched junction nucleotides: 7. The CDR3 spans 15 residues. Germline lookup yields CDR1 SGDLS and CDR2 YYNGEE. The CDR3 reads CASGGSGISYNEQFF. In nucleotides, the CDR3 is TGTGCCAGCGGGGGTAGCGGGATTTCCTACAATGAGCAGTTCTTC.

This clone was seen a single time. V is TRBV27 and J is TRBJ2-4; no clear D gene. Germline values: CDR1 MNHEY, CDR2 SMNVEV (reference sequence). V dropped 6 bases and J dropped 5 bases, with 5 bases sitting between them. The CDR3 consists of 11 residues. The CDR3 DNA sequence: TGTGCCAGCAGGCGGCAAAACATTCAGTACTTC. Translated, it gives CASRRQNIQYF.

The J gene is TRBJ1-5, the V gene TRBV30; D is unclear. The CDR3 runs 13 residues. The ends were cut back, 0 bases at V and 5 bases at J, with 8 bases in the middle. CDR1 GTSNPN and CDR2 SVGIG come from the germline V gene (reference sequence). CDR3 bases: TGTGCCTGGAGTGTTAGGAGCGATCAGCCCCAGCATTTT. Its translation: CAWSVRSDQPQHF. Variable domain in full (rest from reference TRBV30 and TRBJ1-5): SQTIHQWPATLVQPVGSPLSLECTVEGTSNPNLYWYRQAAGRGLQLLFYSVGIGQISSEVPQNLSASRPQDRQFILSSKKLLLSDSGFYLCAWSVRSDQPQHFGDGTRLSIL.

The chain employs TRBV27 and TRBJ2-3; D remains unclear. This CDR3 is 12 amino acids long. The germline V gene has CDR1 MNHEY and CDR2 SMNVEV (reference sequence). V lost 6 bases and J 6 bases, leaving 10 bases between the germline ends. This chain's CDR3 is CASSPTGDTQYF. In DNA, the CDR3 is TGTGCCAGCAGCCCAACTGGGGATACGCAGTATTTT.

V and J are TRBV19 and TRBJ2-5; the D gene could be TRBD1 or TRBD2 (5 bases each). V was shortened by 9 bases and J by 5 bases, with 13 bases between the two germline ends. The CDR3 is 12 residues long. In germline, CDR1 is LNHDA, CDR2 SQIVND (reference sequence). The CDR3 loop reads CASGWGLETQYF. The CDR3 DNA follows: TGTGCCAGCGGGTGGGGGTTGGAGACCCAGTACTTC.

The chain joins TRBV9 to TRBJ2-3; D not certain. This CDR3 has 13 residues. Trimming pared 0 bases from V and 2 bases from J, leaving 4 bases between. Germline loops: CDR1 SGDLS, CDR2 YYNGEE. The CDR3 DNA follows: TGTGCCAGCAGCGTAGGTATCACAGATACGCAGTATTTT. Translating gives CASSVGITDTQYF. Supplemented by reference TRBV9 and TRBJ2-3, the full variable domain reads DSGVTQTPKHLITATGQRVTLRCSPRSGDLSVYWYQQSLDQGLQFLIQYYNGEERAKGNILERFSAQQFPDLHSELNLSSLELGDSALYFCASSVGITDTQYFGPGTRLTVL.